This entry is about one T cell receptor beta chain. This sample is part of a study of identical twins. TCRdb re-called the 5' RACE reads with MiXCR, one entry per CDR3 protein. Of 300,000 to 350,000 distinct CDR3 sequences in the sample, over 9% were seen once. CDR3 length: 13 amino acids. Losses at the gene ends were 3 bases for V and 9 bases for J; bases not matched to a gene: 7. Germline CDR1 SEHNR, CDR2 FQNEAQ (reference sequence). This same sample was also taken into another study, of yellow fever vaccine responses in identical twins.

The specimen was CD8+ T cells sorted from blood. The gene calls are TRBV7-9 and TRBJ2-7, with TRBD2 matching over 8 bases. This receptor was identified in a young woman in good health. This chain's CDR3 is CASSFAGGHRQYV. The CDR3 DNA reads TGTGCCAGCAGCTTCGCGGGGGGCCATCGGCAGTACGTC.